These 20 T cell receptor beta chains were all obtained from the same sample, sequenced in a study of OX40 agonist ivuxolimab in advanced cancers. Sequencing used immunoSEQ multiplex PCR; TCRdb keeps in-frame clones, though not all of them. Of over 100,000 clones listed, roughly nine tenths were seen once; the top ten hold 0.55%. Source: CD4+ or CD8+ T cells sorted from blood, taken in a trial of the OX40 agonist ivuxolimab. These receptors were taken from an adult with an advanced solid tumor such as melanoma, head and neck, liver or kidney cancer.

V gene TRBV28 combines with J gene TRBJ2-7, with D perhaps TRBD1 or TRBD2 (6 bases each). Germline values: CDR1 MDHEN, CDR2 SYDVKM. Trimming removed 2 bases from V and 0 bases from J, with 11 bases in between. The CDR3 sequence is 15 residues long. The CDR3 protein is CASSLGGHSSYEQYF. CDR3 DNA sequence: TGTGCCAGCAGTTTAGGGGGGCACAGCTCCTACGAGCAGTACTTC.

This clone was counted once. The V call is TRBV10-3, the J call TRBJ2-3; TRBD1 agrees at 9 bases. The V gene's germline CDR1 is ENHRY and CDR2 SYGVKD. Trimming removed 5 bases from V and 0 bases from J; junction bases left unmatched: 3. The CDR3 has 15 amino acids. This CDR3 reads CAISNGQGSTDTQYF. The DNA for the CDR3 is TGTGCCATCAGTAACGGACAGGGGAGCACAGATACGCAGTATTTT.

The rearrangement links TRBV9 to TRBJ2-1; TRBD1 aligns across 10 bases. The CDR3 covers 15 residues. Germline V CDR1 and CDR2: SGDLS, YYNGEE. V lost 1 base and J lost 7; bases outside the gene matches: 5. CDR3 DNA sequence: TGTGCCAGCAGCGTAATTAGGGACAGGGGAAATGAGCAGTTCTTC. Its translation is CASSVIRDRGNEQFF.

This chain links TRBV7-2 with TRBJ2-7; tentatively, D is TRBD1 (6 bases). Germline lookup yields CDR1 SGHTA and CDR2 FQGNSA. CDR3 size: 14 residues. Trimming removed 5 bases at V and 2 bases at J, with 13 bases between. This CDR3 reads CASSVQGSAYEQYF. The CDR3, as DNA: TGTGCCAGCAGCGTTCAGGGGTCCGCCTACGAGCAGTACTTC.

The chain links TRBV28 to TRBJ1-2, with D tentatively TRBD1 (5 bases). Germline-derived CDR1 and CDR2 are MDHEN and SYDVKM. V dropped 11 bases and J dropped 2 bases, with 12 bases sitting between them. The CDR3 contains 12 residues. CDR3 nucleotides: TGTGCCGTAGGGGTCGGAAACTATGGCTACACCTTC. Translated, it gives CAVGVGNYGYTF.

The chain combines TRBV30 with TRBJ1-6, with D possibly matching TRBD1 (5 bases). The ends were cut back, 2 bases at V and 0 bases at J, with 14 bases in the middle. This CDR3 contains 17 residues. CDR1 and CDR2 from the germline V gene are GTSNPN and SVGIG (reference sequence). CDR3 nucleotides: TGTGCCTGGAGTACCGGAGGGGCCAGCTCCTATAATTCACCCCTCCACTTT. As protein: CAWSTGGASSYNSPLHF.

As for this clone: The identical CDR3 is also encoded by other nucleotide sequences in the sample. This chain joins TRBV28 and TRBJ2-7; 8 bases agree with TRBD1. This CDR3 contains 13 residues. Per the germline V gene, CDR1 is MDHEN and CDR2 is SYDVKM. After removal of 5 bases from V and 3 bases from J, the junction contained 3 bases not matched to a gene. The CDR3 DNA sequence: TGTGCCAGCAGTCCCGGACAGGGCTACGAGCAGTACTTC. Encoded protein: CASSPGQGYEQYF.

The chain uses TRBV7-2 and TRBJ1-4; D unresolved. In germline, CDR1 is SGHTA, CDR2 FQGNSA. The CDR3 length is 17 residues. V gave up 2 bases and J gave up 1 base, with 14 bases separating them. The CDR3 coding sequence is TGTGCCAGCAGCTTAAATAGTTGGCCTCAAACTAATGAAAAACTGTTTTTT. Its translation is CASSLNSWPQTNEKLFF.

Written as DNA, the CDR3 is TGTGCCACCAGCAGTCCCCCCGGGACCCCGAACTACAATGAGCAGTTCTTC. Residues: CATSSPPGTPNYNEQFF. The chain is built from TRBV15 and TRBJ2-1; D possibly uses TRBD1 or TRBD2 (5 bases each). Per the germline V gene, CDR1 is LNHNV and CDR2 is YYDKDF (reference sequence). There are 17 residues in the CDR3. V was clipped by 3 bases and J by 3 bases, with 18 bases between them.

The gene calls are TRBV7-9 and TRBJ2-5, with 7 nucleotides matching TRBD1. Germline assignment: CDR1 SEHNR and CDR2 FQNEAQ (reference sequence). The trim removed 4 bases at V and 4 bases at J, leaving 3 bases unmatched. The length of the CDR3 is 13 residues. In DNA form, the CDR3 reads TGTGCCAGCAGCTCACAGGGGCGAGAGACCCAGTACTTC. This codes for CASSSQGRETQYF.

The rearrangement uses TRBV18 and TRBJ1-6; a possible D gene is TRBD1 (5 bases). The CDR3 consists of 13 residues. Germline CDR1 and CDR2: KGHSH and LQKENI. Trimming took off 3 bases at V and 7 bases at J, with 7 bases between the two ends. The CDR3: CASSPGPNSPLHF. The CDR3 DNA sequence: TGTGCCAGCTCACCGGGACCCAATTCACCCCTCCACTTT.

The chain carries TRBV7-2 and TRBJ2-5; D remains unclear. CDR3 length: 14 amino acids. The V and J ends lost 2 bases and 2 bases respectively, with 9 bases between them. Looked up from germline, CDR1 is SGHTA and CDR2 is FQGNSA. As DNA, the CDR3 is TGTGCCAGCAGCTTATCAATAGGGCAAGAGACCCAGTACTTC. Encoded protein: CASSLSIGQETQYF.

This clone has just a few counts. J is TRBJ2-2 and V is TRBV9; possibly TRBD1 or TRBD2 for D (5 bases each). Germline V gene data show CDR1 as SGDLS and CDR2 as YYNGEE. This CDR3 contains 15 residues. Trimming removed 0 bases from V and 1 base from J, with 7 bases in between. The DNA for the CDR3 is TGTGCCAGCAGCGTAGGAGGGGTGAACACCGGGGAGCTGTTTTTT. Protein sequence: CASSVGGVNTGELFF.

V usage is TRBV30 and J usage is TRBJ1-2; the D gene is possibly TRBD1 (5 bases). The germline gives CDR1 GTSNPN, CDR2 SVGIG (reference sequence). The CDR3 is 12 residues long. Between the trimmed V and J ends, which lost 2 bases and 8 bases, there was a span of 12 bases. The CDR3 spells CAWSNYGDGYTF. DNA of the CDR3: TGTGCCTGGAGTAATTACGGGGACGGCTACACCTTC.

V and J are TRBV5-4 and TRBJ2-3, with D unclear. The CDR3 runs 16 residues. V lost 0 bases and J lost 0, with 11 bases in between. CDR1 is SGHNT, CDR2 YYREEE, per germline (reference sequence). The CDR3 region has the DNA TGTGCCAGCAGCTTGGATGGCGTATCTAGCACAGATACGCAGTATTTT. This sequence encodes CASSLDGVSSTDTQYF.

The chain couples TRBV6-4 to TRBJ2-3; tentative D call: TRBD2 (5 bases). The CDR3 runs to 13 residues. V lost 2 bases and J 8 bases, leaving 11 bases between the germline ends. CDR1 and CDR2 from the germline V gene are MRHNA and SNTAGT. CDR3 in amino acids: CASSDQVASTQYF. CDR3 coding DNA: TGTGCCAGCAGTGACCAGGTAGCGAGTACGCAGTATTTT.

The CDR3 region is CASSLEGTMNEKLFF. In DNA, the CDR3 is TGTGCCAGCAGCTTGGAAGGGACGATGAACGAAAAACTGTTTTTT. V gene TRBV5-4 combines with J gene TRBJ1-4, with D perhaps TRBD1 (5 bases). CDR1 is SGHNT and CDR2 is YYREEE in the germline V gene (reference sequence). This CDR3 region has 15 residues. V dropped 0 bases and J dropped 8 bases, with 14 bases sitting between them.

CDR3 sequence (DNA): TGCGCCAGCAGCTTGGTAGAGGACGGTAACTATGGCTACACCTTC. This gives the protein CASSLVEDGNYGYTF. The rearrangement links TRBV5-1 to TRBJ1-2; D gene uncertain. Trimming pared 0 bases from V and 1 base from J, leaving 10 bases between. The CDR3 is made up of 15 amino acids. CDR1 and CDR2 from the germline V gene are SGHRS and YFSETQ.

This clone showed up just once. This CDR3 is CASSESRAERHNEQFF. The CDR3 coding sequence is TGCGCCAGCAGTGAGTCGAGGGCAGAACGCCACAATGAGCAGTTCTTC. J is TRBJ2-1 and V is TRBV10-1, with D maybe TRBD2 (5 bases). V lost 0 bases to trimming and J lost 5 bases, with 14 bases between them. The CDR3 has 16 residues. Germline assignment: CDR1 WNHNN and CDR2 SYGVQD (reference sequence).

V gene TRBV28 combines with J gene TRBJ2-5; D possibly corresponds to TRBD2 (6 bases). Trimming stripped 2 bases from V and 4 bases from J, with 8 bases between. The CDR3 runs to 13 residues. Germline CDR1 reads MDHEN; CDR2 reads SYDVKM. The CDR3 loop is CASSLVGGETQYF. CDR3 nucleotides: TGTGCCAGCAGTTTAGTGGGGGGAGAGACCCAGTACTTC.